Described below is a single T cell receptor beta chain sequence and its context. What it binds is not known. Amplified material comprised TCR beta CDR3 regions derived from RNA transcripts. After a first-round RT-PCR with HTBI primers, a second-round multiplex PCR was run. One entry per CDR3 protein, called by TCRdb with MiXCR from the multiplex PCR reads. Of about 550,000 distinct CDR3 sequences in the sample, under 40% were seen once. The CDR3 is made up of 12 amino acids. Germline-derived CDR1 and CDR2 are DFQATT and SNEGSKA (reference sequence). V was clipped by 8 bases and J by 2 bases, with 12 bases between them. Hyperthyroidism patients, all newly diagnosed, had under 2 months' duration and ages of 18 to 65. The data stem from a study of Graves' ophthalmopathy and Graves' hyperthyroidism. Study-level information: Stable hyperthyroidism meant no ophthalmopathy within 18 months of follow-up.

Findings and limits, study-wide: Blood shared most expanded thyroid clonotypes above 0.001 frequency.

V gene TRBV20-1 combines with J gene TRBJ2-5; D not resolved. The source material was peripheral blood or thyroid tissue (not recorded which). The source is an adult man with Graves' hyperthyroidism. In DNA form, the CDR3 reads TGCAGTTCCCCCGCGGTTCAAGAGACCCAGTACTTC. Translation: CSSPAVQETQYF.